This entry features one T cell receptor (beta chain) sequence. Its antigen is still unknown. The data belong to a study of shared clonotypes between healthy human individuals. Study-level information: Donors consisted of two women and three men between 18 and 49. Used for every donor were three CD4 naive, three CD4 memory, two CD8 naive and one CD8 memory plate. Findings of the study overall: Clonotype sharing across several donors was observed for roughly 5% of naive CD4 clonotypes. Compared with clonotypes that all four donors shared, non-shared clonotypes had lower generation probabilities.

Trimming removed 10 bases from V and 5 bases from J; junction bases left unmatched: 9. Germline CDR1 is ENHRY and CDR2 is SYGVKD. The CDR3 has 13 amino acids. The repertoire was sequenced with immunoSEQ multiplex PCR; TCRdb's copy has only in-frame clones and lacks some. The sample includes 2 million to 3 million clones, 93% seen only once; the top ten take 0.36%. The material sequenced was naive CD4+ T cells from PBMCs. The subset was: CD45RA+ positively selected. The clonotype was recovered from a young man in good health. Some clones in this sample may be carry-over from other donors' samples. J is TRBJ1-1 and V is TRBV10-3, with 8 bases that match TRBD1. CDR3 sequence: CATTDRVETEAFF. The CDR3 coding sequence is TGTGCCACGACGGACAGGGTAGAGACTGAAGCTTTCTTT.